What follows are 13 T cell receptor beta chains derived from one specimen sequenced in a study of T cell changes during pregnancy in multiple sclerosis (dated by TCRdb to 2018 to 2020). The library was produced with the immunoSEQ multiplex PCR assay. This immuneACCESS table, as held by TCRdb, lists in-frame sequences with V and J called but not all clones. Of the missing ones, under half trace to an unresolved V gene in checked studies; the others have no known cause. The sample records 70,000 to 85,000 clones, 92% of which are singletons. Around 3% of the sample rests with the top ten. Source: peripheral blood, taken before pregnancy. The receptor set was obtained from a female donor with multiple sclerosis, enrolled in a pregnancy study.

The chain recombines TRBV7-8 with TRBJ2-7; TRBD2 might be the D (5 bases). Germline loops: CDR1 SGHVS, CDR2 FQNEAQ. The CDR3 runs to 15 residues. V lost 5 bases, J lost 3 bases, and 17 bases lay in between. The chain's CDR3 is CASSLARGGDYEQYF. The DNA of the CDR3 is TGTGCCAGCAGCCTGGCCCGGGGTGGGGACTACGAGCAGTACTTC.

This clone was detected a few times. This chain joins TRBV4-1 and TRBJ1-5, with a tentative D call TRBD1 (5 bases). This CDR3 has 14 amino acids. Germline V gene data show CDR1 as MGHRA and CDR2 as YSYEKL. V was cut by 0 bases and J by 3 bases, with 6 bases left in between. This CDR3 is CASSQDRVNQPQHF. CDR3 coding DNA: TGCGCCAGCAGCCAAGACAGGGTCAATCAGCCCCAGCATTTT.

This clone has a single count. The gene calls are TRBV6-6 and TRBJ1-5; 7 bases map to TRBD1. CDR1 and CDR2 (germline): MNHNY, SVGAGI (reference sequence). CDR3 length: 14 residues. J was trimmed by 3 bases and V by 4 bases; bases with no gene match: 3. The CDR3 DNA follows: TGTGCCAGCAGTTTTACAGGGGCCAATCAGCCCCAGCATTTT. Residues: CASSFTGANQPQHF.

The chain uses TRBV27 and TRBJ2-7; 9 bases fit TRBD1. Germline CDR1 and CDR2: MNHEY and SMNVEV (reference sequence). The CDR3 loop spans 16 amino acids. J was trimmed by 0 bases and V by 5 bases; bases with no gene match: 8. CDR3 DNA sequence: TGTGCCAGCAGTGTCGCACGGGACAGGGCCTCCTACGAGCAGTACTTC. Its protein product is CASSVARDRASYEQYF.

This chain connects TRBV6-1 to TRBJ1-1; 8 nucleotides agree with TRBD1. The CDR3 loop spans 14 amino acids. After removal of 1 base from V and 4 bases from J, the junction contained 2 bases not matched to a gene. The V gene's germline CDR1 is MNHNS and CDR2 SASEGT. As DNA, the CDR3 is TGTGCCAGCAGTGAAGGGACAGGGACCACTGAAGCTTTCTTT. The encoded protein is CASSEGTGTTEAFF.

The genes are TRBV19 and TRBJ2-6; a weak D match, TRBD2 (6 bases). This CDR3 has 16 amino acids. V was pared by 7 bases and J by 2 bases, with 15 bases between. The germline V gene encodes CDR1 LNHDA and CDR2 SQIVND (reference sequence). Written as DNA, the CDR3 is TGTGCCAGTACCCCGGTGGGGGGAACTGGGGCCAACGTCCTGACTTTC. It specifies CASTPVGGTGANVLTF.

This rearrangement joins TRBV27 to TRBJ1-4; no definite D call. V shed 1 base and J shed 6 bases, with 12 bases lying between them. The CDR3 contains 15 residues. Germline V lookup: CDR1 MNHEY, CDR2 SMNVEV (reference sequence). The CDR3 is CASSLYGERDEKLFF. CDR3 coding DNA: TGTGCCAGCAGTTTATACGGGGAGAGGGATGAAAAACTGTTTTTT.

The chain recombines TRBV6-6 with TRBJ1-2; 7 positions agree with TRBD1. Germline loops: CDR1 MNHNY, CDR2 SVGAGI (reference sequence). V gave up 8 bases and J gave up 8 bases; unmatched junction bases: 14. There are 14 residues in the CDR3. DNA for the CDR3: TGTGCCAGCGGGGCGGGACAGCGAAACGGGGGCTACACCTTC. As protein: CASGAGQRNGGYTF.

Turning to this clone: Other DNA sequences from this sample encode an identical CDR3 as well. The chain is built from TRBV5-1 and TRBJ2-5; D perhaps matches TRBD2 (6 bases). CDR1 SGHRS and CDR2 YFSETQ come from the germline V gene. CDR3 length: 13 residues. V was clipped by 1 base and J by 2 bases, with 6 bases between them. CDR3 in amino acids: CASSLSGQETQYF. The CDR3 DNA follows: TGCGCCAGCAGCTTGAGCGGGCAAGAGACCCAGTACTTC.

V is TRBV7-9 and J is TRBJ1-1; D may be TRBD1 (5 bases). V was shortened by 1 base and J by 0 bases, with 12 bases between the two germline ends. Germline V gives CDR1 SEHNR, CDR2 FQNEAQ (reference sequence). This CDR3 is 16 amino acids long. The CDR3 DNA reads as TGTGCCAGCAGCTTAGGGGGCGCAGGGTTGAACACTGAAGCTTTCTTT. Translating it yields CASSLGGAGLNTEAFF.

The chain has TRBV19 and TRBJ1-5; unclear D gene. The CDR3 runs to 13 residues. V lost 5 bases, J lost 4 bases, and 9 bases lay in between. Germline V CDR1 and CDR2: LNHDA, SQIVND (reference sequence). Here the CDR3 reads CASSPERNQPQHF. The CDR3 DNA reads TGTGCCAGTAGTCCCGAGCGGAATCAGCCCCAGCATTTT.

J is TRBJ2-7 and V is TRBV6-1; D might be TRBD1 (6 bases). The CDR3 has 12 residues. Trimming shortened V by 7 bases and J by 6 bases, and 13 bases separated the two germline ends. CDR1 is MNHNS, CDR2 SASEGT, per germline. Here the CDR3 reads CASTRTVAEQYF. The CDR3 DNA follows: TGTGCCAGCACTAGGACAGTAGCCGAGCAGTACTTC.

V and J are TRBV2 and TRBJ2-7; 8 bases match TRBD2. This CDR3 contains 18 residues. With V trimmed by 4 bases and J by 2 bases, 16 bases remained unmatched. Germline V gene lookup returns CDR1 SNHLY and CDR2 FYNNEI. CDR3 protein: CASSVGSSGSTHTYEQYF. CDR3 DNA sequence: TGTGCCAGCAGTGTGGGGTCCAGCGGGAGTACTCACACCTACGAGCAGTACTTC.